This T cell receptor (beta chain) is drawn from a study of PD-L1 blockade in urothelial cancer (dated by TCRdb to about 2017). Concerning the study at large: Therapy was started in the mid-2010s for all patients, and atezolizumab 1,200 mg was administered intravenously every 3 weeks. The study was an exploratory multi-omic analysis of somatic, immune and clinical correlates of response to PD-L1 blockade with atezolizumab in urothelial cancer. Durable clinical benefit was achieved by nine patients and was not achieved by 20 patients. Whole exome sequencing and RNA sequencing of pretreatment tumors were performed alongside TCR sequencing in the same patients. Blood samples gave a median of around 140,000 T cells and some 83,000 unique TCRs, with a median clonality of about 0.078. Pretreatment tumor samples, along with matched peripheral blood collected serially before and after atezolizumab treatment, underwent TCR sequencing. An ECOG performance status of 0 or 1 was recorded for the patients, and 0 to 3 prior chemotherapy regimens had been received by the patients. About 90% of the roughly 29 patients were identified as males with urothelial cancer of bladder origin, and a prior smoking history was reported by 18 of 29 patients. Some 30 patients had pretreatment blood TCR-seq, about 25 had at least one posttreatment blood collection, and about 25 had tumor TCR-seq. Blood samples were analyzed at two time points: 3 weeks after treatment start (second dose) and 6 weeks after treatment start. Durable clinical benefit was defined as progression-free survival longer than 6 months, and TCR features were also tested against progression-free and overall survival.

The time point label for this specimen denotes: pretreatment peripheral blood. A total of 25 to 35 patients with locally advanced or metastatic urothelial carcinoma, treated at Memorial Sloan Kettering on a trial protocol, made up the cohort. Peripheral blood mononuclear cells were collected from each patient pretreatment and during treatment, giving between 1 and 8 total time points per patient. The Qiagen DNeasy Blood extraction kit was used to purify genomic DNA from total PBMCs and tumor samples. PBMCs were collected pretreatment and during treatment and were isolated and stored as previously described. Each PCR received spiked-in synthetic TCR analog templates so that absolute template abundance could be estimated from read counts. The immunoSEQ assay was used to amplify TCRbeta CDR3 regions from genomic DNA with bias-controlled V and J gene primers. Rearranged TCRbeta segments were sequenced at approximately 20X coverage. In the paper's pipeline: Sequencing errors were corrected by clustering, and CDR3s were annotated against IMGT so that V, D and J genes could be assigned. Downstream analyses used only productive TCRbeta rearrangements, leaving out any out-of-frame or stop-codon sequences. Clonality was computed as one minus Shannon entropy normalized by the log of the number of unique productive sequences. Fisher's exact test with Benjamini-Hochberg correction, using a cutoff of adjusted p below 0.01, was how clones that differed between time points or between blood and tumor were identified. TCRdb re-hosts the immuneACCESS table, in-frame sequences only. Its copies lack some clones; in the studies checked, an unresolved V gene accounts for under half of them, and the cause for the rest is not known. The V and J calls and the clone size are those of that table, but D and trimming were determined from the DNA. This sample comprises tens of thousands of clones, approximately 87% of them detected only once. Approximately 14% of the sample lies in the top ten.

The CDR3 spans 14 residues, from the cysteine through the phenylalanine. The retained sequence is limited to the CDR3, 42 bases, with the frame set at the first base. On the study overall, not on this receptor specifically: Because of the small sample size (n ≈ 29) and the many exploratory analyses performed, the results are intended to be regarded as hypothesis-generating. Patients with durable benefit showed greater expansion of tumor-associated TCR clones in peripheral blood 3 weeks after starting treatment (n ≈ 20, p = 0.022). A pretreatment peripheral blood TCR clonality below the median was linked to improved progression-free and overall survival.

To note about this clone: Its antigen is not yet known. No much larger clonotype is one base removed from it; base qualities were not supplied.

This receptor chain uses TRBV21-1 and TRBJ1-2. TRBV21-1 has pseudogene status. Sequenced here: PBMCs, sampled around atezolizumab (anti-PD-L1) treatment. This clonotype was obtained from a man aged 60 to 75 with urothelial cancer. The CDR3 has the sequence CASSHLPGTTGYTF. In nucleotide form, the sequence is TGTGCCAGCAGCCACCTGCCGGGAACTACGGGCTACACCTTC.